Each of the 9 T cell receptor beta chains below was sequenced from the same sample in a study of regulatory T cells in long-lasting Graves disease. Indicated time point: newly diagnosed GD, antithyroid drugs for less than 3 months. Scientists built the TCR library using RNA that was extracted from PBMCs. HTBI primers from iRepertoire and Arm-PCR of CDR3 regions yielded the TCR beta libraries. MiXCR was run by TCRdb on the multiplex PCR reads, yielding one entry per CDR3 protein. The data hold about 540,000 distinct CDR3 sequences, with around an eighth observed a single time. The same specimen was also included in a second study, on T cells in Graves' hyperthyroidism and ophthalmopathy.

Sequenced here: peripheral blood mononuclear cells (PBMCs), sampled at new diagnosis, from a patient treated with antithyroid drugs. Receptor source: a man younger than 45 with Graves disease.

This clonotype was observed at least ten times. This chain uses TRBV3-1 with TRBJ1-2; D gene uncertain. The germline V gene has CDR1 LGHDT and CDR2 YNNKEL (reference sequence). CDR3 size: 11 residues. V lost 0 bases and J lost 5, with 1 base in between. CDR3 bases: TGTGCCAGCAGCCAAGATTATGGCTACACCTTC. Translated: CASSQDYGYTF. The full variable domain, completed using reference TRBV3-1 and TRBJ1-2, is DTAVSQTPKYLVTQMGNDKSIKCEQNLGHDTMYWYKQDSKKFLKIMFSYNNKELIINETVPNRFSPKSPDKAHLNLHINSLELGDSAVYFCASSQDYGYTFGSGTRLTVV.

Many counts were recorded for this clonotype. This chain uses TRBV29-1 with TRBJ2-7; D not certain. V dropped 3 bases and J dropped 7 bases, with 7 bases sitting between them. Germline lookup yields CDR1 SQVTM and CDR2 ANQGSEA. The CDR3 length is 10 residues. The CDR3 protein is CSVDRAEQYF. The CDR3, as DNA: TGCAGCGTTGATAGGGCTGAGCAGTACTTC.

The chain combines TRBV19 with TRBJ2-7; 7 bases agree with TRBD2. Trimming removed 7 bases from V and 4 bases from J; junction bases left unmatched: 10. The CDR3 has 14 residues. Germline CDR1 is LNHDA and CDR2 is SQIVND (reference sequence). CDR3: CASTPTSSSYEQYF. DNA for the CDR3: TGTGCCAGTACCCCGACTAGCTCCTCGTACGAGCAGTACTTC. The full variable domain, in which reference TRBV19 and TRBJ2-7 provide the parts outside the CDR3, is DGGITQSPKYLFRKEGQNVTLSCEQNLNHDAMYWYRQDPGQGLRLIYYSQIVNDFQKGDIAEGYSVSREKKESFPLTVTSAQKNPTAFYLCASTPTSSSYEQYFGPGTRLTVT.

The gene calls are TRBV20-1 and TRBJ2-2; 11 positions agree with TRBD2. From germline, CDR1 is DFQATT and CDR2 SNEGSKA (reference sequence). The CDR3 loop spans 17 amino acids. V gave up 1 base and J gave up 5 bases; unmatched junction bases: 9. Here the CDR3 reads CSARGARASGGTGELFF. In DNA form, the CDR3 reads TGCAGTGCTAGAGGTGCGAGAGCTAGCGGGGGGACCGGGGAGCTGTTTTTT.

This rearrangement joins TRBV19 to TRBJ1-4; no clear D. V lost 8 bases, J lost 0 bases, and 13 bases lay in between. The CDR3 has 15 residues. Germline V gene lookup returns CDR1 LNHDA and CDR2 SQIVND (reference sequence). The CDR3 loop reads CASQRWAATNEKLFF. The CDR3 DNA follows: TGTGCCAGTCAAAGGTGGGCGGCAACTAATGAAAAACTGTTTTTT.

In this sample, this clonotype turned up many times. The chain links TRBV10-3 to TRBJ2-7; 7 positions match TRBD1. With 8 bases clipped from V and 2 bases from J, the junction kept 3 bases outside the gene matches. The CDR3 consists of 12 residues. Germline CDR1 is ENHRY and CDR2 is SYGVKD. CDR3 amino acids: CAIRDSPYEQYF. CDR3 in DNA: TGTGCCATCCGGGACAGCCCCTACGAGCAGTACTTC.

This clonotype was counted many times. V usage is TRBV6-1 and J usage is TRBJ2-5; 7 bases map to TRBD2. Germline V CDR1 and CDR2: MNHNS, SASEGT. The J segment lost 5 bases and the V segment lost 8 bases, leaving 5 bases of the junction unmatched. The CDR3 is 12 residues long. The CDR3 nucleotides read TGTGCCAGCGAGAGGGGAGGGGAGACCCAGTACTTC. Its translation is CASERGGETQYF.

This clonotype was seen a few times. The chain joins TRBV15 to TRBJ1-3; D gene unclear. CDR1 and CDR2 (germline): LNHNV, YYDKDF (reference sequence). There are 15 residues in the CDR3. The V end was cut by 0 bases, the J end by 1 base, with 7 bases between. CDR3 sequence: CATSRDQSSGNTIYF. In nucleotides, the CDR3 is TGTGCCACCAGCAGAGACCAGTCGTCTGGAAACACCATATATTTT.

This clonotype was counted a few times. The J gene is TRBJ1-1, the V gene TRBV12-3 or TRBV12-4; possible D gene TRBD1, 5 bases. CDR3 length equals 12 residues. V was trimmed by 5 bases and J by 6 bases, leaving 10 bases between them. In DNA form, the CDR3 reads TGTGCCAGCAGTGTGCCGGGACCTGAAGCTTTCTTT. Protein: CASSVPGPEAFF.